This T cell receptor (beta chain) derives from a study of PD-L1 blockade in urothelial cancer. Assay: immunoSEQ multiplex PCR; the TCRdb copy retains only in-frame clones and omits some. The data show about 52,000 clones, 75% to 90% seen once. The germline CDR1 and CDR2 sequences are MDHEN and SYDVKM. The CDR3 length is 13 residues. Trimming shortened V by 11 bases and J by 8 bases, and 21 bases separated the two germline ends. V and J are TRBV28 and TRBJ1-2, with a weak D call TRBD1 (6 bases). The receptor's source is a man in his forties with urothelial cancer. The specimen was PBMCs, collected around atezolizumab (anti-PD-L1) treatment. DNA for the CDR3: TGTGCCTTGAGGGGGACCCTGATCGGCGGCTACACCTTC. Translation gives CALRGTLIGGYTF.